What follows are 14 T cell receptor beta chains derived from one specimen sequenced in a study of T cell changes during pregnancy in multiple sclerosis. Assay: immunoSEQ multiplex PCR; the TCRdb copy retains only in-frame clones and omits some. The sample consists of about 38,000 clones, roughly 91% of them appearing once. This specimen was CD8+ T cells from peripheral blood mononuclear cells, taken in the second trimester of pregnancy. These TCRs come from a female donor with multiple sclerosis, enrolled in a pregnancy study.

CDR3: CASSLLPGAGNTIYF. CDR3 in DNA: TGTGCCAGCAGCTTACTACCAGGGGCTGGAAACACCATATATTTT. This chain connects TRBV7-9 to TRBJ1-3; D may be TRBD1 (6 bases). The CDR3 covers 15 residues. V was trimmed by 2 bases and J by 2 bases, leaving 10 bases between them. Germline CDR1 SEHNR, CDR2 FQNEAQ (reference sequence). The complete variable domain, with remaining parts taken from reference TRBV7-9 and TRBJ1-3, reads DTGVSQNPRHKITKRGQNVTFRCDPISEHNRLYWYRQTLGQGPEFLTYFQNEAQLEKSRLLSDRFSAERPKGSFSTLEIQRTEQGDSAMYLCASSLLPGAGNTIYFGEGSWLTVV.

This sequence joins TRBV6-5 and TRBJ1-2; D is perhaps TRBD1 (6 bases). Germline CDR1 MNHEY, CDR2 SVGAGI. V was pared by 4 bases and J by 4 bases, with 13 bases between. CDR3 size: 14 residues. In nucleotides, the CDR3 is TGTGCCAGCAGTTCCGGACAGTTGAGCTATGGCTACACCTTC. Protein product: CASSSGQLSYGYTF.

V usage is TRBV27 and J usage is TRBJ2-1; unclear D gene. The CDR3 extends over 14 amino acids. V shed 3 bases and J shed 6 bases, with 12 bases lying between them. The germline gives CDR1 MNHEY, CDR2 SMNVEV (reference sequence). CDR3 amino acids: CASSFTMPLNEQFF. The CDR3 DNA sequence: TGTGCCAGCAGTTTTACGATGCCACTCAATGAGCAGTTCTTC.

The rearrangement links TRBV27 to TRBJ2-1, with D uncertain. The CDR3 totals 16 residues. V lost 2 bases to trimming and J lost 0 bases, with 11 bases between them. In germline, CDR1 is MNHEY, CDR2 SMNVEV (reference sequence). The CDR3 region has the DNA TGTGCCAGCAGTTTAAGCGCAAGTAGCTCCTACAATGAGCAGTTCTTC. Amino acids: CASSLSASSSYNEQFF.

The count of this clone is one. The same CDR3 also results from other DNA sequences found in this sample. The CDR3 sequence is CASSLQGNYGYTF. In nucleotides, the CDR3 is TGTGCCAGCAGCTTACAGGGGAACTATGGCTACACCTTC. The chain links TRBV27 to TRBJ1-2; 7 bases map to TRBD1. This CDR3 spans 13 amino acids. Trimming at V came to 6 bases and at J to 2 bases, leaving 3 bases not matched to a gene. Looked up from germline, CDR1 is MNHEY and CDR2 is SMNVEV (reference sequence).

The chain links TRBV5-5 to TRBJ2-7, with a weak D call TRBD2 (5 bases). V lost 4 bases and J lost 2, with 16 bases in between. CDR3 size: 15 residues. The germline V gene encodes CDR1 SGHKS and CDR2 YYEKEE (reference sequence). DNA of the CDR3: TGTGCCAGCAGCGCGGGCCCCGACCCAACCTACGAGCAGTACTTC. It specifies CASSAGPDPTYEQYF.

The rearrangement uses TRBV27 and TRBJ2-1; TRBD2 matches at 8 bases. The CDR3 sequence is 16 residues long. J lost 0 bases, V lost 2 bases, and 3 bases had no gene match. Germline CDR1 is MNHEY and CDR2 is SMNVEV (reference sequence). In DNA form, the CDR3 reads TGTGCCAGCAGTTTAGCGGGGGGACTCTCCTACAATGAGCAGTTCTTC. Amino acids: CASSLAGGLSYNEQFF.

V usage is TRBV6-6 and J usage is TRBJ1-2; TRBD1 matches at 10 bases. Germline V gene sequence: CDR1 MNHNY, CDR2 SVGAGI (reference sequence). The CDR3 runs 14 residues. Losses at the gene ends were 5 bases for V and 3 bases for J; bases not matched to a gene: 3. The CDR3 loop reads CASSPTGGDYGYTF. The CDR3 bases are TGTGCCAGCAGTCCGACAGGGGGCGACTATGGCTACACCTTC.

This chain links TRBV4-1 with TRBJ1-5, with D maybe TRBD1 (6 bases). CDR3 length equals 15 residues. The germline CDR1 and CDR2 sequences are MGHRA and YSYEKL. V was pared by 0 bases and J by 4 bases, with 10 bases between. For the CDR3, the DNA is TGCGCCAGCAGCCAAGAGCCACAGGGAAATCAGCCCCAGCATTTT. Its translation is CASSQEPQGNQPQHF.

DNA of the CDR3: TGTGCCAGCAGCTTGGCCGGGCAGGGAATGGGCTCCTACGAGCAGTACTTC. Encoded protein: CASSLAGQGMGSYEQYF. The V and J genes are TRBV5-4 and TRBJ2-7; a possible D gene is TRBD1 (5 bases). V was clipped by 0 bases and J by 0 bases, with 16 bases between them. The CDR3 covers 17 residues. Germline CDR1 reads SGHNT; CDR2 reads YYREEE (reference sequence).

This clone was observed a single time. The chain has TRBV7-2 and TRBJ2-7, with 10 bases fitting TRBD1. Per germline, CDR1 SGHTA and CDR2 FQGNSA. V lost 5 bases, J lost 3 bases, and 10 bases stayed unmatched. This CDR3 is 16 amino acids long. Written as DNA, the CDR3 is TGTGCCAGCAGCCCGTTATTGGGGACAGGGGTCTACGAGCAGTACTTC. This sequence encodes CASSPLLGTGVYEQYF.

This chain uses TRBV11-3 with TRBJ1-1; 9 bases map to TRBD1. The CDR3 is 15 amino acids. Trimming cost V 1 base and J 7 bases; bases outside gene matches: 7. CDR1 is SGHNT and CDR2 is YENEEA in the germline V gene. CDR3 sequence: CASSLGPTGGFEAFF. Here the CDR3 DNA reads TGTGCCAGCAGCTTAGGCCCAACAGGGGGCTTTGAAGCTTTCTTT.

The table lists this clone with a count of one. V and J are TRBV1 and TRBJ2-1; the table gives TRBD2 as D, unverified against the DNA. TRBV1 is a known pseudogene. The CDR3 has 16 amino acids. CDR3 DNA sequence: TGCACCAGCAGCCAGAGCACTAGGCTAAACTACAATGAGCAGTTCTTC. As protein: CTSSQSTRLNYNEQFF.

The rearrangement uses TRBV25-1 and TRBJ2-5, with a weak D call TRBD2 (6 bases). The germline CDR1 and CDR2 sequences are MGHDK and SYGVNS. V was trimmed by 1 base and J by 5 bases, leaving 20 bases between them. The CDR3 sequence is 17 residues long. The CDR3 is CASSEFTSGPTGETQYF. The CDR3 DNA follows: TGTGCCAGCAGTGAATTCACCAGCGGGCCCACCGGGGAGACCCAGTACTTC.